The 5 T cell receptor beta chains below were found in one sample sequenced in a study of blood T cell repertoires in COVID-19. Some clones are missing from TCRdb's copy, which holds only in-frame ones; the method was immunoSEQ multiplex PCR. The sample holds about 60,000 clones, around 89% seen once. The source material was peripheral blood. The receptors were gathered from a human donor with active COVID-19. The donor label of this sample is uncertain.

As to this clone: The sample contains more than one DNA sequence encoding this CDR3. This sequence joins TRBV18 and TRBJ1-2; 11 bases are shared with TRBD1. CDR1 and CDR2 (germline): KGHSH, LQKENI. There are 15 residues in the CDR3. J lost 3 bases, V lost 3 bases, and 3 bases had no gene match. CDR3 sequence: CASSPGTGGDYGYTF. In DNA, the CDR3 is TGTGCCAGCTCACCTGGGACAGGGGGTGACTATGGCTACACCTTC.

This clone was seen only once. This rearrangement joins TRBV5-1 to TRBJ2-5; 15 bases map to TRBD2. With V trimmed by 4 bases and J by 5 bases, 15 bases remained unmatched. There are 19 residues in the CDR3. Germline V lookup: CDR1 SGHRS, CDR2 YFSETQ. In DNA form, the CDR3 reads TGCGCCAGCAGCCCTCCCCGGACTAGCGGGAGGGCCGAGGAGGAGACCCAGTACTTC. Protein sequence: CASSPPRTSGRAEEETQYF.

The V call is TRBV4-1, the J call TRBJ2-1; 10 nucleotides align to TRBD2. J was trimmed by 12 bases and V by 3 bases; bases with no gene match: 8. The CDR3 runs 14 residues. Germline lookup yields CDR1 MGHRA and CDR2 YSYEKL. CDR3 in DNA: TGCGCCAGCAGCCATTTAGCGGGAGGATTCGTGCAGTTCTTC. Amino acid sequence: CASSHLAGGFVQFF.

CDR3 sequence reads: CATSDSSPTGFYGYTF. In DNA form, the CDR3 reads TGTGCCACCAGTGATTCCTCGCCGACAGGTTTCTATGGCTACACCTTC. The chain uses TRBV24-1 and TRBJ1-2; tentative D call: TRBD1 (6 bases). CDR3 size: 16 residues. Germline V gene data show CDR1 as KGHDR and CDR2 as SFDVKD. The V and J ends lost 2 bases and 4 bases respectively, with 16 bases between them.

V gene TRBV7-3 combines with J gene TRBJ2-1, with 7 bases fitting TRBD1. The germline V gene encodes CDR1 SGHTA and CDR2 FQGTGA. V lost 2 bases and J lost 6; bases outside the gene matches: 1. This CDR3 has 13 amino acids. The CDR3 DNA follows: TGTGCCAGCAGCTTACCAGGGGGCAATGAGCAGTTCTTC. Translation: CASSLPGGNEQFF.